Reported below is one T cell receptor beta chain. Researchers amplified the TCR beta CDR3 regions from RNA transcripts. The HTBI primer set drove a first-round RT-PCR of the TCR CDR3. MiXCR, run by TCRdb on the multiplex PCR reads, gives a single entry per CDR3 protein. The data hold about 560,000 distinct CDR3 sequences, with 12% to 15% observed a single time. Looked up from germline, CDR1 is LGHNA and CDR2 is YNFKEQ. CDR3 length: 17 amino acids. The J segment lost 2 bases and the V segment lost 0 bases, leaving 5 bases of the junction unmatched. The entry originates in a study of T cells in Graves' hyperthyroidism and ophthalmopathy.

The material sequenced was blood. This clonotype was sampled from a woman aged 35 to 49 with Graves' hyperthyroidism. The chain combines TRBV4-2 with TRBJ2-7; 12 bases fit TRBD2. DNA of the CDR3: TGTGCCAGCAGCCAAGAGAGACTAGCGGGAGCGCCCTACGAGCAGTACTTC. This sequence encodes CASSQERLAGAPYEQYF.